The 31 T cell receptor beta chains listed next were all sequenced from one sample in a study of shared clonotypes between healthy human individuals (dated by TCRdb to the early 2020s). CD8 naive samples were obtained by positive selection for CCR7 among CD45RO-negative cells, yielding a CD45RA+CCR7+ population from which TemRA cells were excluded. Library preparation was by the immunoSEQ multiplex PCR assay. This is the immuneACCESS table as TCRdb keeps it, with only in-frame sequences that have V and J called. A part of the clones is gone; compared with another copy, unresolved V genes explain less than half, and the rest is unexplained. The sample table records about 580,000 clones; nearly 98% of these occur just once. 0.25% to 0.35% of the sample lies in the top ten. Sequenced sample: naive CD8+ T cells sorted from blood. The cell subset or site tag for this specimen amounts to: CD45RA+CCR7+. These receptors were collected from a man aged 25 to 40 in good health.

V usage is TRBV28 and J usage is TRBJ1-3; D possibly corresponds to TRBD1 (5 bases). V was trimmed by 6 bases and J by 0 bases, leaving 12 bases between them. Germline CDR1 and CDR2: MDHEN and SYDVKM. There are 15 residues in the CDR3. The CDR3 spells CASSPGLLSGNTIYF. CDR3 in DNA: TGTGCCAGCAGCCCGGGACTCCTCTCTGGAAACACCATATATTTT.

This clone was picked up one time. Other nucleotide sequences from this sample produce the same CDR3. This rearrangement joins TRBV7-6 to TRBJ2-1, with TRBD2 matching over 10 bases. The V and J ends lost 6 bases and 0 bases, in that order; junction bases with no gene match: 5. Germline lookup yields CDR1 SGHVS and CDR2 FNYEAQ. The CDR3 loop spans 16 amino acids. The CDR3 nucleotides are TGTGCCAGCAGTTCTTCTAGCGGGAGCTCCTACAATGAGCAGTTCTTC. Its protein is CASSSSSGSSYNEQFF.

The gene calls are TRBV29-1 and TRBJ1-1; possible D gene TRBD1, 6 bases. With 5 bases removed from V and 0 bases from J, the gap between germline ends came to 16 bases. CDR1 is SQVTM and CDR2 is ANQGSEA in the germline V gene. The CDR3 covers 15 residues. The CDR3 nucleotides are TGCAGCGTTACCCACCGGGACATAGTGAACACTGAAGCTTTCTTT. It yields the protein CSVTHRDIVNTEAFF.

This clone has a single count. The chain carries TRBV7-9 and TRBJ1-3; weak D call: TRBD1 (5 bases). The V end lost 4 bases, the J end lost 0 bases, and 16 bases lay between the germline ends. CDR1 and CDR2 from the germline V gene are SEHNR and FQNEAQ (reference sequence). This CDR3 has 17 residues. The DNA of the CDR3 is TGTGCCAGCAGCTCCGCCTCCCCGGACAACTCTGGAAACACCATATATTTT. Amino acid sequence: CASSSASPDNSGNTIYF.

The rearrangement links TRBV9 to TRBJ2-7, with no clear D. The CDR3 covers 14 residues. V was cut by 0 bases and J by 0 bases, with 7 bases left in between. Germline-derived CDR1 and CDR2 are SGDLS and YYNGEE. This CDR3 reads CASSVALSSYEQYF. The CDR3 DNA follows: TGTGCCAGCAGCGTAGCGCTTAGCTCCTACGAGCAGTACTTC.

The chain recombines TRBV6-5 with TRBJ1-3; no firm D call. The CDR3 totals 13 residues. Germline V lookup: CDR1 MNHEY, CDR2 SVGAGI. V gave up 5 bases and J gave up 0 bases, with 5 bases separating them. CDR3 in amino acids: CASSPNSGNTIYF. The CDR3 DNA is TGTGCCAGCAGTCCCAACTCTGGAAACACCATATATTTT.

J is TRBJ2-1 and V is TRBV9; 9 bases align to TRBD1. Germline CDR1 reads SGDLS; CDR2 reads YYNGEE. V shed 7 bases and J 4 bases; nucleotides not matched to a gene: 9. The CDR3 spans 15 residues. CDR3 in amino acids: CASEEGTGLYNEQFF. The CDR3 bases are TGTGCCAGCGAAGAGGGGACAGGGTTGTACAATGAGCAGTTCTTC. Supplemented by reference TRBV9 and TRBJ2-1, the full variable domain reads DSGVTQTPKHLITATGQRVTLRCSPRSGDLSVYWYQQSLDQGLQFLIQYYNGEERAKGNILERFSAQQFPDLHSELNLSSLELGDSALYFCASEEGTGLYNEQFFGPGTRLTVL.

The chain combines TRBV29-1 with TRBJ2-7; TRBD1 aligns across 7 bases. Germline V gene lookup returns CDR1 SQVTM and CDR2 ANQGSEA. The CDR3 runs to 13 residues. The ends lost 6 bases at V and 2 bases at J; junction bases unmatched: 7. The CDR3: CSVEDRPTYEQYF. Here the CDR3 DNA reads TGCAGCGTGGAGGACAGGCCCACCTACGAGCAGTACTTC.

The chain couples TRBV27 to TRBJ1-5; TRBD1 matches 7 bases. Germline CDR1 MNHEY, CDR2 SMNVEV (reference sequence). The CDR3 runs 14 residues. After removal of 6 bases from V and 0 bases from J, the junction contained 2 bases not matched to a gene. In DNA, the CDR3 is TGTGCCAGCAGCGGACAGGATAGCAATCAGCCCCAGCATTTT. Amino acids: CASSGQDSNQPQHF.

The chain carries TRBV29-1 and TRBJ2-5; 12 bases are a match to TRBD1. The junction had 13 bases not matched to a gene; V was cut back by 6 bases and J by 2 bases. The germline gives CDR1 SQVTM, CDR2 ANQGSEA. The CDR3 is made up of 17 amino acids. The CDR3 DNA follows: TGCAGCGTCCTCGAGGGGACAGGGGGCGATCCGCAAGAGACCCAGTACTTC. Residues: CSVLEGTGGDPQETQYF. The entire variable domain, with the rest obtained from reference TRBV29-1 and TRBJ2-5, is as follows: SAVISQKPSRDICQRGTSLTIQCQVDSQVTMMFWYRQQPGQSLTLIATANQGSEATYESGFVIDKFPISRPNLTFSTLTVSNMSPEDSSIYLCSVLEGTGGDPQETQYFGPGTRLLVL.

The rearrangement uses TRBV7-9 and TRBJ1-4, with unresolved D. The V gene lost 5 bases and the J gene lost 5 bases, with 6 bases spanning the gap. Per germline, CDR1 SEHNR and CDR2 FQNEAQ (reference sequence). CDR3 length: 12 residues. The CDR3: CASSTLNEKLFF. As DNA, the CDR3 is TGTGCCAGCAGCACCTTGAATGAAAAACTGTTTTTT.

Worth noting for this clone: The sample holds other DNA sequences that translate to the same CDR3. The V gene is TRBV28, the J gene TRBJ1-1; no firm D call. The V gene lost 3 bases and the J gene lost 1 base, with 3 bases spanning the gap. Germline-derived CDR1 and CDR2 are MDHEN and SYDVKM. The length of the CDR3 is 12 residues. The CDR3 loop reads CASSFGNTEAFF. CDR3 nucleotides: TGTGCCAGCAGTTTTGGGAACACTGAAGCTTTCTTT.

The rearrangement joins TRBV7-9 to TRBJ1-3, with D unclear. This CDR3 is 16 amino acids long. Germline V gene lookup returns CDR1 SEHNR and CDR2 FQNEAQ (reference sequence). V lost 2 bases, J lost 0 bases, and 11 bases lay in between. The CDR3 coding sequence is TGTGCCAGCAGCTTAACTACAAAAAGCTCTGGAAACACCATATATTTT. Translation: CASSLTTKSSGNTIYF.

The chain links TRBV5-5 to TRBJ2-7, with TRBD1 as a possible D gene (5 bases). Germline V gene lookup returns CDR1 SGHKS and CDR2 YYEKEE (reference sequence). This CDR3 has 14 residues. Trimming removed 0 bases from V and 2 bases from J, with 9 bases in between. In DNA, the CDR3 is TGTGCCAGCAGCTTGGTAGGGGTAACCTACGAGCAGTACTTC. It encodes CASSLVGVTYEQYF.

The CDR3 here is CASSLTGELFF. The CDR3 region has the DNA TGTGCCAGCAGCCTAACCGGGGAGCTGTTTTTT. The chain uses TRBV7-8 and TRBJ2-2; no clear D. Trimming removed 5 bases at V and 5 bases at J, with 3 bases between. The CDR3 is made up of 11 amino acids. CDR1 and CDR2 from the germline V gene are SGHVS and FQNEAQ.

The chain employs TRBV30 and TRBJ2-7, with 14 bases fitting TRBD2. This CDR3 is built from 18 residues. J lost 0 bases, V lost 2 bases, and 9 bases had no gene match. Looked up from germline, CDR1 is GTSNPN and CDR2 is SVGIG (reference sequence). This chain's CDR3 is CAWSPPRLAGGSSYEQYF. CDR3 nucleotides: TGTGCCTGGAGTCCACCACGACTAGCGGGGGGGAGCTCCTACGAGCAGTACTTC.

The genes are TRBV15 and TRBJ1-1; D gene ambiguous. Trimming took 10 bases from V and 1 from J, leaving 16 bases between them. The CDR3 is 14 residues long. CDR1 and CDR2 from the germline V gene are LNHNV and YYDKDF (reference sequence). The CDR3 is CAIKPQGPNTEAFF. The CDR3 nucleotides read TGTGCCATCAAACCCCAAGGGCCGAACACTGAAGCTTTCTTT.

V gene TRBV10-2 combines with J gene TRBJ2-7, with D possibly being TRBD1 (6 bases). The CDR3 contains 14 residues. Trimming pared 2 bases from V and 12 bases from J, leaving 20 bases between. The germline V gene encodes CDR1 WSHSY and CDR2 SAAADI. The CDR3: CASSEEVFTGYSYF. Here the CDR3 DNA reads TGCGCCAGCAGTGAGGAGGTCTTTACAGGGTATTCGTACTTC.

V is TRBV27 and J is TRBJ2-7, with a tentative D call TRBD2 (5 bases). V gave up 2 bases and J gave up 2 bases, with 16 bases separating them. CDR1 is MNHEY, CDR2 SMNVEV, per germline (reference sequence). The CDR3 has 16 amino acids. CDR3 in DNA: TGTGCCAGCAGTTTACAGCAGCTCACCGGGACCTACGAGCAGTACTTC. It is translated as CASSLQQLTGTYEQYF.

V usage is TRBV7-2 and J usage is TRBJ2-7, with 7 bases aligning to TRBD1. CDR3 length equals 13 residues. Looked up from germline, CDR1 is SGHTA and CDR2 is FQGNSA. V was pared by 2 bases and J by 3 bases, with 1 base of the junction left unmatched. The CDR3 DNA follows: TGTGCCAGCAGCTTACACAGGGGCTACGAGCAGTACTTC. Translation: CASSLHRGYEQYF.

The CDR3 DNA reads TGCGCCAGCAGCCAAGAAAATAGCGGGAGGGCCGGTGAGACCCAGTACTTC. Translating it yields CASSQENSGRAGETQYF. The V call is TRBV4-1, the J call TRBJ2-5, with 11 bases that match TRBD2. Per germline, CDR1 MGHRA and CDR2 YSYEKL. J gave up 5 bases and V 0 bases, and 8 bases lay outside the gene matches. This CDR3 is built from 17 residues.

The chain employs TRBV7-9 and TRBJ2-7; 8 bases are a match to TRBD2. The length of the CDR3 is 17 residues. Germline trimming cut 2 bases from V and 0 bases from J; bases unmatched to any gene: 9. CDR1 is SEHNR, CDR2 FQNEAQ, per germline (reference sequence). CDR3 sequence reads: CASSLSPGLGISYEQYF. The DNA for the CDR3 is TGTGCCAGCAGCTTATCCCCGGGACTAGGGATCTCCTACGAGCAGTACTTC.

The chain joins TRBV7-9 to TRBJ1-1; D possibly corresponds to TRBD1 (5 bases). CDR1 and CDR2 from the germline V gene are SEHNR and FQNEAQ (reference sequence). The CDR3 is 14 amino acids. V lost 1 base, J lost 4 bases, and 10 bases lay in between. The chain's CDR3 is CASSLVGEVTEAFF. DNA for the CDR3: TGTGCCAGCAGCTTAGTAGGGGAGGTCACTGAAGCTTTCTTT.

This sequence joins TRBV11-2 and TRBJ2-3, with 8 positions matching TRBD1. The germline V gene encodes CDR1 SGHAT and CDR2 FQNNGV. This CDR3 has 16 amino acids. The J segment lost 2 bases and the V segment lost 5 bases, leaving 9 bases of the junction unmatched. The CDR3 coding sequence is TGTGCCAGCAGCGAAGGTCGGACAGGGTACACAGATACGCAGTATTTT. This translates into CASSEGRTGYTDTQYF.

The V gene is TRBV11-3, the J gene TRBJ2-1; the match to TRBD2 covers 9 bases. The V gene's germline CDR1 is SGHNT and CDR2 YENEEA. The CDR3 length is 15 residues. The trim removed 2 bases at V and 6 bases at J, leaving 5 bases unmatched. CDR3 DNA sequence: TGTGCCAGCAGCTTATCGCGGGAGGGAACCAATGAGCAGTTCTTC. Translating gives CASSLSREGTNEQFF.

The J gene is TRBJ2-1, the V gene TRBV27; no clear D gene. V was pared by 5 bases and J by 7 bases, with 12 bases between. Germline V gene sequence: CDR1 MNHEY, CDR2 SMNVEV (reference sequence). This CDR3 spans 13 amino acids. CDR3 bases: TGTGCCAGCAGTCCAGGTCTGCGGAATGAGCAGTTCTTC. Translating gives CASSPGLRNEQFF.

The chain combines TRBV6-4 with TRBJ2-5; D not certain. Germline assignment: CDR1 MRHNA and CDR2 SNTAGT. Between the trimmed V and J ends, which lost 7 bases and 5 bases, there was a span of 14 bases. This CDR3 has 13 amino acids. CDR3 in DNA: TGTGCCAGCATTCGACCACTGGGGGAGACCCAGTACTTC. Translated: CASIRPLGETQYF.

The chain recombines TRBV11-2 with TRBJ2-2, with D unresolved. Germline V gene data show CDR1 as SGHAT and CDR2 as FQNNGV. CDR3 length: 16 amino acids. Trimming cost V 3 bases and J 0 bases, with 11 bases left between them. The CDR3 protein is CASSLTGGTNTGELFF. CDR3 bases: TGTGCCAGCAGCTTGACGGGCGGTACGAACACCGGGGAGCTGTTTTTT.

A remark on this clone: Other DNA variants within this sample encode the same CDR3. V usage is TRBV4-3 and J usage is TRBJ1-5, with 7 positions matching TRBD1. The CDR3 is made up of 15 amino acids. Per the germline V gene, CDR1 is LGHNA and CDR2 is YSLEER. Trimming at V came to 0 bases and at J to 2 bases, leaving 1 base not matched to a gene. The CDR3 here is CASSQDTGGNQPQHF. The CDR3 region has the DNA TGCGCCAGCAGCCAAGACACAGGGGGCAATCAGCCCCAGCATTTT.

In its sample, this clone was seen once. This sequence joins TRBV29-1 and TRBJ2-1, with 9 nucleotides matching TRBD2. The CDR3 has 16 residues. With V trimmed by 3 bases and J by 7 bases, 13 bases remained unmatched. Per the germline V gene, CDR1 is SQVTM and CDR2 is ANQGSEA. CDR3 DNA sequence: TGCAGCGTTGAGGGGACTAGCCACTGGGTAGGGAATGAGCAGTTCTTC. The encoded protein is CSVEGTSHWVGNEQFF.

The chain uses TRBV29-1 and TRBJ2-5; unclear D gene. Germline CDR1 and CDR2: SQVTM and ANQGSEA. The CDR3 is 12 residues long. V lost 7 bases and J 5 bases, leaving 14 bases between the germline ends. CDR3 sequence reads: CSARESWETQYF. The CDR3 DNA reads TGCAGCGCCCGAGAATCTTGGGAGACCCAGTACTTC.